The clone carrying this TCR beta chain was observed a handful of times. The data are from a study of cytotoxic CD8 clonotypes in ibrutinib-treated CLL. The wider study: Partial response occurred in approximately 24 patients and complete response in 2; at median about 70 months, approximately 14 remained remitted and some 12 progressed.

Measured with immunoSEQ multiplex PCR; TCRdb has only the in-frame clones, and not every one. The data hold about 140,000 clones, with 70% to 90% observed a single time. V lost 1 base to trimming and J lost 2 bases; unmatched junction nucleotides: 7. Per the germline V gene, CDR1 is SEHNR and CDR2 is FQNEAQ (reference sequence). The CDR3 loop spans 16 amino acids. The sequence came from a human donor with chronic lymphocytic leukemia. The source was PBMCs, collected after 36 months of ibrutinib treatment. V usage is TRBV7-9 and J usage is TRBJ2-7; TRBD1 matches 8 bases. The CDR3 loop is CASSLDDRGTTYEQYF. Written as DNA, the CDR3 is TGTGCCAGCAGCTTAGACGACAGGGGAACTACCTACGAGCAGTACTTC. Combining the CDR3 with reference TRBV7-9 and TRBJ2-7 gives the whole variable domain DTGVSQNPRHKITKRGQNVTFRCDPISEHNRLYWYRQTLGQGPEFLTYFQNEAQLEKSRLLSDRFSAERPKGSFSTLEIQRTEQGDSAMYLCASSLDDRGTTYEQYFGPGTRLTVT.